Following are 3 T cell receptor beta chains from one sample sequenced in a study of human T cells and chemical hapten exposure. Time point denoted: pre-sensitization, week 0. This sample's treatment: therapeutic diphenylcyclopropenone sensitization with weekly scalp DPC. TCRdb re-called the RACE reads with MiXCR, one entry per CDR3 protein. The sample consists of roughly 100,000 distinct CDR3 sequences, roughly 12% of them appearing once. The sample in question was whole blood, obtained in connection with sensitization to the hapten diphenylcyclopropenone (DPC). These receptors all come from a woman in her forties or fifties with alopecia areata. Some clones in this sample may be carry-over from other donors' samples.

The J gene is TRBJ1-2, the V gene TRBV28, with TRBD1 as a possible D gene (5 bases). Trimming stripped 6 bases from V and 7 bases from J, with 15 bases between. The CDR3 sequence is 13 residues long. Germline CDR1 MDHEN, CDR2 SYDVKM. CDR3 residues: CASRGGTAFGYTF. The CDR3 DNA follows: TGTGCCAGCAGGGGGGGGACGGCCTTTGGCTACACCTTC.

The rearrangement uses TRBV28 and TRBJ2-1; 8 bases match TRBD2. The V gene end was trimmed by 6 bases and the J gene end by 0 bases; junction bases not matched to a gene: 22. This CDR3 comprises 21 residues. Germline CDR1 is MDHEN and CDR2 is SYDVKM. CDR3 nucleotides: TGTGCCAGCAGCTCTCCACACTCGGGGAATAGACTAGCGTTCTCCTACAATGAGCAGTTCTTC. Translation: CASSSPHSGNRLAFSYNEQFF.

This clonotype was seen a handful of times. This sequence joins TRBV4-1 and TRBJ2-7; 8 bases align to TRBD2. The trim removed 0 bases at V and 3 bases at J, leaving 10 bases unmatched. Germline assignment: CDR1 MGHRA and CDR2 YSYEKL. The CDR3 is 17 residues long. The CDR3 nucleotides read TGCGCCAGCAGCCAAGATCCGGATGCGGGGGGCCTCTACGAGCAGTACTTC. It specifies CASSQDPDAGGLYEQYF.